These 28 T cell receptor beta chains share one sample of origin, sequenced in a study of blood T cell repertoires in COVID-19. The table came from immunoSEQ multiplex PCR; TCRdb's copy has only in-frame clones and leaves some out. Here the sample spans roughly 160,000 clones, about 80% being singletons. The sequenced material came from PBMCs or T cells enriched from blood (not recorded which). The source of these receptors is a woman in her sixties or seventies who had recovered from COVID-19.

This chain connects TRBV5-1 to TRBJ1-5; D remains ambiguous. The V gene lost 2 bases and the J gene lost 5 bases, with 8 bases spanning the gap. The CDR3 covers 13 residues. CDR1 and CDR2 from the germline V gene are SGHRS and YFSETQ. This chain's CDR3 is CASSFDSDQPQHF. As DNA, the CDR3 is TGCGCCAGCAGCTTTGACTCAGATCAGCCCCAGCATTTT.

The rearrangement uses TRBV6-1 and TRBJ2-3, with TRBD1 matching 7 bases. After removal of 1 base from V and 4 bases from J, the junction contained 2 bases not matched to a gene. Per the germline V gene, CDR1 is MNHNS and CDR2 is SASEGT. This CDR3 has 14 amino acids. The chain's CDR3 is CASSEGQGPDTQYF. In nucleotides, the CDR3 is TGTGCCAGCAGTGAAGGACAGGGTCCAGATACGCAGTATTTT.

As DNA, the CDR3 is TGTGCCAGCAGTGAAGGAGGGAGGGCCGGTCTGTTTTTT. This translates into CASSEGGRAGLFF. V usage is TRBV6-1 and J usage is TRBJ1-4; D gene ambiguous. Looked up from germline, CDR1 is MNHNS and CDR2 is SASEGT. The V and J ends lost 1 base and 14 bases respectively, with 14 bases between them. The CDR3 runs to 13 residues.

V and J are TRBV27 and TRBJ2-3; TRBD2 agrees at 9 bases. The CDR3 runs to 13 residues. The V gene end was trimmed by 6 bases and the J gene end by 4 bases; junction bases not matched to a gene: 2. Germline CDR1 reads MNHEY; CDR2 reads SMNVEV (reference sequence). CDR3 DNA: TGTGCCAGCAGAGGGACTAGCTCAGATACGCAGTATTTT. This gives the protein CASRGTSSDTQYF.

The chain has TRBV29-1 and TRBJ1-1; D call uncertain. Looked up from germline, CDR1 is SQVTM and CDR2 is ANQGSEA. The CDR3 extends over 12 amino acids. The ends were cut back, 4 bases at V and 5 bases at J, with 11 bases in the middle. CDR3 sequence reads: CSVGRVLTEAFF. CDR3 coding DNA: TGCAGCGTTGGGCGGGTTTTGACTGAAGCTTTCTTT.

This clone was observed a handful of times. The chain couples TRBV4-1 to TRBJ2-1; D may be TRBD1 (6 bases). The V gene lost 4 bases and the J gene lost 3 bases, with 13 bases spanning the gap. From germline, CDR1 is MGHRA and CDR2 YSYEKL. This CDR3 is 15 amino acids long. The CDR3 DNA sequence: TGCGCCAGCAGCCGGGCACAGGGAAACTACAATGAGCAGTTCTTC. Its protein is CASSRAQGNYNEQFF.

The chain employs TRBV30 and TRBJ1-1; TRBD1 agrees at 7 bases. The trim removed 4 bases at V and 1 base at J, leaving 6 bases unmatched. Germline V CDR1 and CDR2: GTSNPN, SVGIG (reference sequence). CDR3 size: 14 residues. CDR3 protein: CAWTGGGQNTEAFF. The CDR3 DNA reads as TGTGCCTGGACTGGAGGGGGCCAGAACACTGAAGCTTTCTTT.

This clone was detected many times. J is TRBJ1-5 and V is TRBV6-5; the D gene is possibly TRBD1 (5 bases). Per germline, CDR1 MNHEY and CDR2 SVGAGI. Trimming took 8 bases from V and 0 from J, leaving 5 bases between them. The CDR3 is 12 residues long. The CDR3 protein is CASGHSNQPQHF. For the CDR3, the DNA is TGTGCCAGCGGACATAGCAATCAGCCCCAGCATTTT.

The J gene is TRBJ1-4, the V gene TRBV5-1; the D gene is possibly TRBD1 (5 bases). The CDR3 runs to 14 residues. Germline V gene sequence: CDR1 SGHRS, CDR2 YFSETQ. The V end lost 4 bases, the J end lost 4 bases, and 11 bases lay between the germline ends. The CDR3 reads CASSMGQGNEKLFF. The CDR3 region has the DNA TGCGCCAGCAGCATGGGGCAGGGTAATGAAAAACTGTTTTTT. Looking up the rest from reference TRBV5-1 and TRBJ1-4 gives the full variable domain: KAGVTQTPRYLIKTRGQQVTLSCSPISGHRSVSWYQQTPGQGLQFLFEYFSETQRNKGNFPGRFSGRQFSNSRSEMNVSTLELGDSALYLCASSMGQGNEKLFFGSGTQLSVL.

This clone was recorded a few times. This rearrangement joins TRBV5-4 to TRBJ2-2, with 10 bases fitting TRBD2. V was pared by 4 bases and J by 5 bases, with 14 bases of the junction left unmatched. The CDR3 covers 18 residues. The V gene's germline CDR1 is SGHNT and CDR2 YYREEE (reference sequence). DNA for the CDR3: TGTGCCAGCAGCCTACAAGGGAATAGCGGGGGGTTGACCGGGGAGCTGTTTTTT. This codes for CASSLQGNSGGLTGELFF. The entire variable domain, with the rest obtained from reference TRBV5-4 and TRBJ2-2, is as follows: ETGVTQSPTHLIKTRGQQVTLRCSSQSGHNTVSWYQQALGQGPQFIFQYYREEENGRGNFPPRFSGLQFPNYSSELNVNALELDDSALYLCASSLQGNSGGLTGELFFGEGSRLTVL.

This clone showed up just once. This chain uses TRBV19 with TRBJ2-1, with 10 bases aligning to TRBD2. Per the germline V gene, CDR1 is LNHDA and CDR2 is SQIVND (reference sequence). The V segment lost 1 base and the J segment 5 bases; nucleotides outside the gene matches: 5. The CDR3 length is 16 residues. The CDR3 sequence is CASSIGLAGDHNEQFF. CDR3 in DNA: TGTGCCAGTAGTATAGGGCTAGCGGGGGATCACAATGAGCAGTTCTTC.

The rearrangement uses TRBV27 and TRBJ2-7; the match to TRBD1 covers 11 bases. The CDR3 length is 14 residues. V was pared by 5 bases and J by 4 bases, with 4 bases of the junction left unmatched. CDR1 and CDR2 from the germline V gene are MNHEY and SMNVEV (reference sequence). The CDR3 here is CASSTGTGGYEQYF. In DNA, the CDR3 is TGTGCCAGCAGTACCGGGACAGGGGGGTACGAGCAGTACTTC.

The V gene is TRBV4-1, the J gene TRBJ1-2; 7 bases fit TRBD1. Trimming cost V 6 bases and J 4 bases; bases outside gene matches: 11. The length of the CDR3 is 15 residues. CDR1 and CDR2 from the germline V gene are MGHRA and YSYEKL. CDR3 sequence (DNA): TGCGCCAGCAGACGGACAGGTGGTGCAAGCTATGGCTACACCTTC. Amino acid sequence: CASRRTGGASYGYTF.

The chain links TRBV5-1 to TRBJ2-7, with TRBD1 matching 10 bases. The CDR3 covers 15 residues. The trim removed 2 bases at V and 4 bases at J, leaving 6 bases unmatched. CDR1 is SGHRS, CDR2 YFSETQ, per germline. The CDR3 spells CASSLYGTGAYEQYF. In DNA, the CDR3 is TGCGCCAGCAGCTTATATGGGACAGGGGCGTACGAGCAGTACTTC. Together with reference TRBV5-1 and TRBJ2-7, the CDR3 gives the full variable domain: KAGVTQTPRYLIKTRGQQVTLSCSPISGHRSVSWYQQTPGQGLQFLFEYFSETQRNKGNFPGRFSGRQFSNSRSEMNVSTLELGDSALYLCASSLYGTGAYEQYFGPGTRLTVT.

The chain uses TRBV6-5 and TRBJ2-1; no clear D gene. This CDR3 region has 13 residues. V shed 6 bases and J shed 7 bases, with 13 bases lying between them. CDR1 MNHEY and CDR2 SVGAGI come from the germline V gene. Written as DNA, the CDR3 is TGTGCCAGCAGAAGACTCATGCCGAATGAGCAGTTCTTC. Its translation: CASRRLMPNEQFF.

The gene calls are TRBV10-2 and TRBJ2-3; D unclear. The CDR3 has 10 amino acids. Germline V CDR1 and CDR2: WSHSY, SAAADI. Trimming shortened V by 5 bases and J by 8 bases, and 5 bases separated the two germline ends. This CDR3 is CASSRGTQYF. In DNA, the CDR3 is TGCGCCAGCAGTCGCGGTACGCAGTATTTT.

The chain recombines TRBV5-4 with TRBJ2-2; D possibly corresponds to TRBD1 (5 bases). CDR3 length: 15 amino acids. V lost 0 bases to trimming and J lost 4 bases, with 10 bases between them. The germline V gene encodes CDR1 SGHNT and CDR2 YYREEE (reference sequence). The CDR3 here is CASSLVQGSTGELFF. CDR3 bases: TGTGCCAGCAGCTTGGTGCAGGGTAGCACCGGGGAGCTGTTTTTT.

This chain links TRBV2 with TRBJ2-2, with 9 bases aligning to TRBD1. CDR3 length equals 16 residues. Germline CDR1 reads SNHLY; CDR2 reads FYNNEI. With 7 bases clipped from V and 6 bases from J, the junction kept 12 bases outside the gene matches. The CDR3 sequence is CASTPSGTGFSGELFF. CDR3 bases: TGTGCCAGCACCCCCTCTGGGACAGGGTTTTCCGGGGAGCTGTTTTTT.

This clone showed up just a few times. The V gene is TRBV7-9, the J gene TRBJ1-1; TRBD1 matches at 8 bases. The trim removed 1 base at V and 6 bases at J, leaving 1 base unmatched. Germline V gene sequence: CDR1 SEHNR, CDR2 FQNEAQ (reference sequence). CDR3 length: 13 amino acids. CDR3 nucleotide sequence: TGTGCCAGCAGCTTAGAGACAGGGGCTGAAGCTTTCTTT. Translation gives CASSLETGAEAFF.

This clone was seen only once. The V call is TRBV7-2, the J call TRBJ1-2; a weak D match, TRBD1 (6 bases). Germline values: CDR1 SGHTA, CDR2 FQGNSA. V dropped 6 bases and J dropped 6 bases, with 17 bases sitting between them. This CDR3 contains 14 residues. The CDR3 coding sequence is TGTGCCAGCAGTCCTCAACGGGGGGCGGATGGCTACACCTTC. Protein sequence: CASSPQRGADGYTF.

CDR3 coding DNA: TGTGCCAGCAGCGTAGACAGGGCCTACAATGAGCAGTTCTTC. Encoded protein: CASSVDRAYNEQFF. The gene calls are TRBV9 and TRBJ2-1; D may be TRBD1 (6 bases). Germline CDR1 reads SGDLS; CDR2 reads YYNGEE. The CDR3 is made up of 14 amino acids. V shed 0 bases and J shed 2 bases, with 6 bases lying between them.

This chain links TRBV27 with TRBJ1-2; D may be TRBD1 (6 bases). This CDR3 region has 15 residues. CDR1 is MNHEY, CDR2 SMNVEV, per germline (reference sequence). V was pared by 5 bases and J by 4 bases, with 17 bases between. CDR3 residues: CASSPTYGTPYGYTF. The CDR3 DNA reads TGTGCCAGCAGTCCAACGTATGGGACACCCTATGGCTACACCTTC.

V usage is TRBV19 and J usage is TRBJ2-1; 10 bases map to TRBD2. V gave up 1 base and J gave up 8 bases; unmatched junction bases: 8. The CDR3 has 16 residues. The germline gives CDR1 LNHDA, CDR2 SQIVND (reference sequence). DNA of the CDR3: TGTGCCAGTAGTATAGCAGAGACTAGCGGGCGTTATGAGCAGTTCTTC. Protein: CASSIAETSGRYEQFF.

This clone was picked up one time. V and J are TRBV29-1 and TRBJ2-1; perhaps TRBD1 as D (6 bases). The CDR3 has 12 amino acids. V was shortened by 4 bases and J by 2 bases, with 6 bases between the two germline ends. Germline lookup yields CDR1 SQVTM and CDR2 ANQGSEA. The CDR3 reads CSVGQAYNEQFF. In DNA form, the CDR3 reads TGCAGCGTTGGACAGGCCTACAATGAGCAGTTCTTC.

This clone has only a few counts. The sample has other DNA sequences that encode this CDR3 too. The chain has TRBV5-1 and TRBJ2-2; maybe TRBD1 (7 bases). The germline CDR1 and CDR2 sequences are SGHRS and YFSETQ. CDR3 length: 15 amino acids. The V and J ends lost 0 bases and 4 bases respectively, with 10 bases between them. DNA for the CDR3: TGCGCCAGCAGCTTGGGACAGGGAGGCACCGGGGAGCTGTTTTTT. Protein: CASSLGQGGTGELFF. The whole variable domain, remainder taken from reference TRBV5-1 and TRBJ2-2, is KAGVTQTPRYLIKTRGQQVTLSCSPISGHRSVSWYQQTPGQGLQFLFEYFSETQRNKGNFPGRFSGRQFSNSRSEMNVSTLELGDSALYLCASSLGQGGTGELFFGEGSRLTVL.

The V and J genes are TRBV7-8 and TRBJ1-2; D gene unclear. V gave up 5 bases and J gave up 6 bases, with 13 bases separating them. The CDR3 contains 13 residues. Germline values: CDR1 SGHVS, CDR2 FQNEAQ. The CDR3 reads CASSGRTVDGYTF. CDR3 sequence (DNA): TGTGCCAGCAGCGGGAGGACGGTGGATGGCTACACCTTC. Looking up the rest from reference TRBV7-8 and TRBJ1-2 gives the full variable domain: GAGVSQSPRYKVAKRGQDVALRCDPISGHVSLFWYQQALGQGPEFLTYFQNEAQLDKSGLPSDRFFAERPEGSVSTLKIQRTQQEDSAVYLCASSGRTVDGYTFGSGTRLTVV.

This clone appeared many times. The chain employs TRBV2 and TRBJ2-3, with D possibly TRBD1 on 7 matching bases. CDR3 size: 15 residues. Trimming pared 6 bases from V and 6 bases from J, leaving 19 bases between. Germline V gene sequence: CDR1 SNHLY, CDR2 FYNNEI. The CDR3 nucleotides read TGTGCCAGCAGGGATTTGGGGGGCAGGGGGGATACGCAGTATTTT. Translation gives CASRDLGGRGDTQYF.

The chain recombines TRBV20-1 with TRBJ1-1; possible D gene TRBD1, 6 bases. The CDR3 loop spans 14 amino acids. V lost 3 bases, J lost 4 bases, and 15 bases lay in between. The germline V gene has CDR1 DFQATT and CDR2 SNEGSKA (reference sequence). The CDR3 loop is CSASYRVGGTEAFF. CDR3 DNA sequence: TGCAGTGCTAGTTACAGGGTTGGGGGCACTGAAGCTTTCTTT.